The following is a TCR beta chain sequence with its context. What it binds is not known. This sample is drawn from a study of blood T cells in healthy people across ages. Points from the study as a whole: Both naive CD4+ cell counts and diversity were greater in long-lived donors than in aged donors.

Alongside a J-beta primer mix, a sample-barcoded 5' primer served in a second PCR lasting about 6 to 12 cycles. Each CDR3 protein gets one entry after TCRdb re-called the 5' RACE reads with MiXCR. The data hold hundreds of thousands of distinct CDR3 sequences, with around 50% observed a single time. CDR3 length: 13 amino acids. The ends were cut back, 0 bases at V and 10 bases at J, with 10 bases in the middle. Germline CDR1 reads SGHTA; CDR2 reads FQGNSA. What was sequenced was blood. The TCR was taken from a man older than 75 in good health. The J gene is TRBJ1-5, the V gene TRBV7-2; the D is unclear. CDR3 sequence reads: CASSLAVSDPQHF. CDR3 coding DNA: TGTGCCAGCAGCTTAGCGGTGTCTGATCCCCAGCATTTT.